This entry features one T cell receptor beta chain sequence. This receptor's antigen is unknown. Base qualities are missing; no much larger clone stands one base away. The data originate from a study of blood T cell repertoires in COVID-19 (dated by TCRdb to 2020 to 2022). Regarding the complete study: The collaborator samples originated in the United States, Italy and Spain and spanned the acute and convalescent phases of COVID-19. The sample metadata nearly always contained a de-identified subject ID, COVID-19 status, age in years and sex. Samples came from the ongoing ImmuneRACE study (first 160 participants) plus 1,254 subjects from 6 global collaborators. Where available, HLA class I and class II types were obtained from metadata supplied by the sample provider rather than from assay-based typing. The repertoires were made available in a free public database intended to serve as a resource for research on the immune response to SARS-CoV-2. Deeply sampled blood TCRbeta repertoires from subjects exposed to, actively infected with, or recovered from COVID-19 were included in the dataset. The prospective study material was composed of cDNA or gDNA derived from T cells, B-cell-depleted T cells, or PBMCs. Overall study results and their limits: How much clinical and demographic metadata was included differed by source and by participant, and the metadata was provided uncurated.

In Seattle, one collaborating source enrolled patients while the infection was active and tracked those patients longitudinally over the course of disease. Collaborating institutions collected whole blood in K2EDTA tubes following their own protocols. For TCRbeta analysis, collaborators shipped samples in one of three forms: frozen whole blood, isolated PBMCs, or DNA extracted from either of those sample types. Taken from cysteine to phenylalanine, the CDR3 has 11 residues. Only the CDR3 region is kept as DNA, spanning 33 bases read in frame from base 1. V loses 4 bases of germline sequence and J loses 5 bases, and the interval between the two ends is 8 bases. The germline V gene provides CDR1 SQVTM and CDR2 ANQGSEA. The immunoSEQ Assay, a bias-controlled multiplex PCR, was used to amplify TCRbeta CDR3 regions from genomic DNA. In the authors' own workflow: Nucleated cell counts per sample were estimated from amplification of reference gene primers within the assay. To quantify the absolute abundance of each unique TCRbeta CDR3 rearrangement, sequence reads were collapsed and filtered. Productive Simpson clonality was computed per sample as the square root of Simpson's diversity index over productive rearrangements. What TCRdb holds here is the immuneACCESS table cut down to in-frame rearrangements. Part of the clones is not present; checked against another copy, under half of the missing clones reflect an unresolved V gene, and the others are unexplained. The DNA gave D and trimming, while V, J and clone size come from that table. This sample comprises around 310,000 clones, almost 90% of them detected only once. In total, the top ten clones hold roughly 1% of the sample.

The sequencing sample was made of peripheral blood. The TCR sequence derives from a woman between 40 and 55 years old with COVID-19, enrolled during active disease. The chain is assembled from TRBV29-1 and TRBJ1-1, with no reliable assignment of the D segment. At the DNA level, the sequence is TGCAGCGTTGGAGGGCGAACTGAAGCTTTCTTT. This encodes CSVGGRTEAFF.